These 8 T cell receptor beta chains came from one sample sequenced in a study of tissue T cells after allogeneic stem cell transplantation. TCRdb's table, derived via immunoSEQ multiplex PCR, lists solely in-frame clones and lacks some. Among 8,500 to 9,000 clones listed, 35% to 55% were seen once. The time point is: mouse harvest day 7 after allogeneic transplant. The graft held 10^6 splenic CD5+ T cells and 10^7 T-cell-depleted bone marrow cells. The material sequenced was skin. The receptors were sampled from a female BALB/c mouse given C57BL/6 T cells with graft-versus-host disease after an allogeneic hematopoietic cell transplant.

Details on this clone: Mouse gene names apply. The CDR3 extends 1 residue past the end of the read, so its final part is completed from the germline J gene. The genes are TRBV16 and TRBJ2-7, with 8 positions matching TRBD2. The CDR3 loop spans 15 amino acids. With 1 base clipped from V and 3 bases from J, the junction kept 5 bases outside the gene matches. Germline loops: CDR1 SGHSA, CDR2 FRNQAP. The sequenced part of the CDR3 DNA is TGTGCAAGCAGCTTAGGGGGGCTGGGGGGCTATGAACAGTAC. Translating gives CASSLGGLGGYEQY. The full CDR3 protein is CASSLGGLGGYEQYF.

This clone was detected a few times. Gene names denote mouse genes. The observed sequence ends 1 residue before the CDR3 terminus, with the missing tail filled in from the germline J gene. The rearrangement links TRBV3 to TRBJ2-5, with 9 positions matching TRBD2. The trim removed 4 bases at V and 3 bases at J, leaving 5 bases unmatched. Germline CDR1 SNHLY, CDR2 FYNGKV (reference sequence). This CDR3 is 15 amino acids long. CDR3 DNA, as far as it was read: TGTGCCAGCAGCTCTGGCTGGGGGGGACAAGACACCCAGTAC. It translates to CASSSGWGGQDTQY. The whole CDR3 sequence is CASSSGWGGQDTQYF.

For this clone: These gene names are mouse names. The read finishes 1 residue shy of the CDR3 end, and the germline J gene is used to complete it. The chain recombines TRBV4 with TRBJ2-4, with 9 bases lining up with TRBD2. Trimming took 4 bases from V and 2 from J; bases not matched to a gene: 7. The CDR3 totals 16 residues. Germline V gene data show CDR1 as LGHDT and CDR2 as YNNKQL (reference sequence). The sequenced part of the CDR3 DNA is TGTGCCAGCAGCTTCTGGGGGGGATTATCTCAAAACACCTTGTAC. Translation: CASSFWGGLSQNTLY. The CDR3, in full, reads CASSFWGGLSQNTLYF.

This clone is classed as medium-sized. Genes and germline are mouse. The read finishes 1 residue shy of the CDR3 end, and the germline J gene is used to complete it. The chain joins TRBV26 to TRBJ2-4, with D perhaps TRBD2 (5 bases). The CDR3 consists of 16 residues. V was pared by 2 bases and J by 0 bases, with 12 bases between. Germline CDR1 is KGHPV and CDR2 is FQNQEV (reference sequence). CDR3 DNA, as far as it was read: TGTGCCAGCAGTCTGCTGGGAGGAACTAGTCAAAACACCTTGTAC. Protein: CASSLLGGTSQNTLY. The whole CDR3 reads CASSLLGGTSQNTLYF.

This clone was counted between two and nine times. Gene and germline names: mouse. The missing CDR3 end, 1 residue past where the read stops, is filled in from the germline J gene. The chain couples TRBV16 to TRBJ2-7, with unresolved D. Germline CDR1 and CDR2: SGHSA and FRNQAP. V was shortened by 1 base and J by 3 bases, with 10 bases between the two germline ends. CDR3 length equals 14 residues. The CDR3 is CASSLGPTLYEQYF. Partial CDR3 DNA: TGTGCAAGCAGCTTAGGGCCAACTCTCTATGAACAGTAC.

For this clone: The germline and genes are mouse ones. The missing CDR3 end, 1 residue past where the read stops, is filled in from the germline J gene. V and J are TRBV3 and TRBJ2-5; no reliable D call. Trimming stripped 3 bases from V and 6 bases from J, with 4 bases between. The CDR3 is made up of 11 amino acids. Germline lookup yields CDR1 SNHLY and CDR2 FYNGKV (reference sequence). CDR3 sequence reads: CASSLGDTQYF. CDR3 bases read: TGTGCCAGCAGCTTGGGGGACACCCAGTAC.

As concerns this clone: Here the gene names and germline are mouse. The CDR3 end is not reached by the read, which stops 1 residue before it; the germline J gene fills it in. The V call is TRBV26, the J call TRBJ2-3, with 7 positions matching TRBD1. The V segment lost 7 bases and the J segment 0 bases; nucleotides outside the gene matches: 4. Germline V CDR1 and CDR2: KGHPV, FQNQEV (reference sequence). The CDR3 runs 14 residues. CDR3 region: CASKDRPSAETLYF. The CDR3 DNA, read in part, is TGTGCCAGCAAGGACAGGCCTAGTGCAGAAACGCTGTAT.

Concerning this clone: Gene and germline names: mouse. The CDR3: CTCSAEGRGGAEQFF. The sequenced CDR3 bases are TGCACCTGCAGTGCAGAGGGCAGGGGGGGAGCTGAGCAGTTC. The chain joins TRBV1 to TRBJ2-1; either TRBD1 or TRBD2 may fit D (7 bases each). The read terminates 1 residue ahead of where the CDR3 ends, so the germline J gene completes it. In germline, CDR1 is NSQYPW, CDR2 LRSPGD (reference sequence). There are 15 residues in the CDR3. V shed 0 bases and J shed 7 bases, with 13 bases lying between them.